The TCR beta chain described here comes from a study of beta chain features in type 1 diabetes. Study-wide context: Cell yields, gender and age were comparable in patients and healthy donors.

Remarks on this clone: Its antigen is as yet unknown.

The sequenced template was cDNA made from the entire isolated RNA. An average of around 3.9 million reads was obtained for naive, central memory and regulatory T cell samples. Clones were sequenced by immunoSEQ multiplex PCR, and TCRdb holds only the in-frame ones, with some missing. The sample lists under 250,000 clones, 25% to 30% occurring once. Stem cell-like memory, regulatory, central memory and naive CD4+ cells were sorted via CD45RO/CCR7/CD25/CD127/CD95/CD27. Overall study results and limits: Relative to healthy donors, patients appeared to have naive, central memory and Treg TCRB repertoires that were more similar.

This TCR was sampled from a man under 40 in good health. The sample taken for sequencing was central memory CD4+ T cells from blood.

This CDR3 reads CASSLTSGRGELFF. The CDR3, as DNA: TGTGCCAGCAGCTTGACTAGCGGGAGAGGGGAGCTGTTTTTT. This chain uses TRBV5-4 with TRBJ2-2; 11 nucleotides agree with TRBD2. Germline V gives CDR1 SGHNT, CDR2 YYREEE (reference sequence). V lost 1 base and J lost 8; bases outside the gene matches: 1. There are 14 residues in the CDR3. Complete variable domain (other parts from reference TRBV5-4 and TRBJ2-2): ETGVTQSPTHLIKTRGQQVTLRCSSQSGHNTVSWYQQALGQGPQFIFQYYREEENGRGNFPPRFSGLQFPNYSSELNVNALELDDSALYLCASSLTSGRGELFFGEGSRLTVL.